This is a list of T cell receptor beta chains from one sample in a study of cytomegalovirus exposure and HLA in healthy donors. The table came from immunoSEQ multiplex PCR; TCRdb's copy has only in-frame clones and leaves some out. The sample includes about 200,000 clones, around 80% of them seen just once. The sequencing sample was made of PBMCs. These receptor sequences come from a woman aged 30 to 39 in good health and CMV-seropositive. CDR3s include the opening cysteine and the closing phenylalanine or tryptophan.

>TRBJ1-2|14|TRBV6-5
CASSRTVGNYGYTF
>TRBJ2-7|15|TRBV4-2
CASSQVGAGGYEQYF
>TRBJ1-1|15|TRBV7-9
CASSYIVGGATEAFF
>TRBJ1-1|15|TRBV6-5
CASSSTGGAATEAFF
>TRBJ1-4|13|TRBV29-1
CSGTLSTNEKLFF
>TRBJ2-3|17|TRBV18
CASSPLKVGGTTGTQYF
>TRBJ2-1|15|TRBV6-4
CASSPDRGSGNEQFF
>TRBJ2-7|14|TRBV27
CASSFGGPTYEQYF
>TRBJ2-5|16|TRBV7-6
CASSSRLAGAGETQYF
>TRBJ2-3|17|TRBV7-9
CASSFKTSGRSSDTQYF
>TRBJ2-7|13|TRBV5-6
CASSLGHLYEQYF
>TRBJ2-3|15|TRBV7-3
CASSPRAGVADTQYF
>TRBJ2-3|17|TRBV27
CASSSPETSDFTDTQYF
>TRBJ2-7|14|TRBV28
CASSPLLGGAAQYF
>TRBJ2-7|16|TRBV7-9
CASTYGLAGGSYEQYF
>TRBJ2-7|14|TRBV4-2
CASSHPGLAYEQYF
>TRBJ1-3|14|TRBV6-6
CASSREGSGNTIYF
>TRBJ1-1|14|TRBV7-2
CASSSIAVNTEAFF
>TRBJ2-2|15|TRBV9
CASSVLDRGIGELFF
>TRBJ1-1|14|TRBV5-1
CASSSRPPSTEAFF
>TRBJ1-5|11|TRBV6-1
CASSSVWPQHF
>TRBJ1-2|16|TRBV14
CASSQVLEWVPGQLHF
>TRBJ1-1|12|TRBV11-2
CASLGGAFEAFF
>TRBJ2-3|14|TRBV2
CASSPQGITDTQYF
>TRBJ1-2|14|TRBV6-5
CASSLSGDSYGYTF
>TRBJ2-2|14|TRBV2
CASSGTGNTGELFF
>TRBJ2-3|15|TRBV19
CASIPGTGNRDTQYF
>TRBJ1-1|12|TRBV29-1
CSAHRGDTEAFF
>TRBJ2-5|13|TRBV5-1
CASSSGLESSQYF
>TRBJ1-2|12|TRBV6-5
CASGGGPYGYTF
>TRBJ2-7|12|TRBV6-6
CASSRQGNEQYF
>TRBJ2-7|14|TRBV5-4
CASSPLAGAYEQYF
>TRBJ2-4|11|TRBV20-1
CSASGESIQYF
>TRBJ2-2|17|TRBV27
CASSPSKGQGTTGELFF
>TRBJ1-4|13|TRBV30
CAWSRGGNEKLFF
>TRBJ2-1|15|TRBV5-1
CASSSNGRDYNEQFF
>TRBJ1-4|13|TRBV6-5
CATLGGTNEKLFF
>TRBJ2-7|12|TRBV6-5
CASSYRGDEQYF
>TRBJ1-2|13|TRBV2
CASPAPTGWGYTF
>TRBJ1-4|15|TRBV5-4
CASSSKGRGSEKLFF
>TRBJ2-2|14|TRBV11-3
CASSFRAQTGELFF
>TRBJ2-1|16|TRBV5-1
CASSLVGAGNHNEQFF
>TRBJ1-5|15|TRBV19
CASSSGQGFGQPQHF
>TRBJ2-5|15|TRBV6-1
CASSESSGEEETQYF
>TRBJ2-5|18|TRBV4-1
CASSQGIGVAGEDETQYF
>TRBJ2-1|11|TRBV28
CASSFLNEQFF
>TRBJ2-1|14|TRBV19
CASSIFGRDNEQFF
>TRBJ2-5|13|TRBV7-8
CASSRDTQETQYF
>TRBJ1-1|13|TRBV13
CASSSQGNTEAFF
>TRBJ2-6|16|TRBV4-2
CASSQDGGRGANVLTF
>TRBJ2-7|14|TRBV27
CASSLGGRAYEQYF
>TRBJ1-1|15|TRBV5-1
CASSSLSGQNTEAFF
>TRBJ2-5|14|TRBV19
CASSVPGGRKTQYF
>TRBJ2-7|11|TRBV6-5
CASFSGDEQYF
>TRBJ2-1|13|TRBV27
CASSLSQYNEQFF
>TRBJ1-4|15|TRBV6-5
CASTMVAGDGEKLFF
>TRBJ2-7|15|TRBV5-1
CASRPLLDSSGEQYF
>TRBJ2-7|10|TRBV9
CASSLYEQYF
>TRBJ2-1|15|TRBV25-1
CASSEPGDMGFQQFF